This TCR beta chain originates from a study of blood T cell repertoires in COVID-19. Overall study context: Material from acute and convalescent COVID-19 was sourced from the United States, Italy and Spain. T cells, B-cell-depleted T cells, or PBMCs supplied cDNA or gDNA.

The junction had 8 bases not matched to a gene; V was cut back by 6 bases and J by 9 bases. CDR3 length: 13 residues. Authors' methods: Amplification with reference gene primers provided the estimates of nucleated cell counts. Sequenced by immunoSEQ multiplex PCR; TCRdb stores in-frame clones only, minus some. V, J and clone size were drawn from that table, and D and trimming were deduced from the DNA. Here the sample spans some 87,000 clones, over 75% being singletons. The sequenced sample consisted of peripheral blood. The J gene is TRBJ2-1, the V gene TRBV12-3 or TRBV12-4; 7 bases are a match to TRBD1. The source is a human donor in a cohort sampled during active COVID-19. The CDR3 loop reads CASSDLRDSEQFF. The CDR3 nucleotides read TGTGCCAGCAGCGATCTCAGGGACAGTGAGCAGTTCTTC.